This entry concerns a single T cell receptor beta chain. The sample originates from a study of blood T cell repertoires in COVID-19. Study details: T cells, B-cell-depleted T cells, or PBMCs supplied cDNA or gDNA.

V lost 4 bases to trimming and J lost 4 bases, with 9 bases between them. The CDR3 spans 12 residues. Germline V gene sequence: CDR1 SGDLS, CDR2 YYNGEE. Under the authors' procedure: Amplification from reference gene primers served as the basis for estimated nucleated cell counts. Data came from immunoSEQ multiplex PCR; TCRdb stores just in-frame clones and leaves some out. V, J and clone size are taken as reported in that table, and D and trimming were inferred from the DNA itself. This sample yields around 500,000 clones, of which more than 85% are seen a single time; 7% to 10% belongs to the top ten.

The rearrangement joins TRBV9 to TRBJ2-7, with D maybe TRBD1 (6 bases). This TCR was sampled from a woman aged 60-75 years who had recovered from COVID-19. Sequenced: PBMCs or T cells enriched from blood (not recorded which). The CDR3 DNA is TGTGCCAGCAGCAAACAGGGTTACGAGCAGTACTTC. Translation gives CASSKQGYEQYF.